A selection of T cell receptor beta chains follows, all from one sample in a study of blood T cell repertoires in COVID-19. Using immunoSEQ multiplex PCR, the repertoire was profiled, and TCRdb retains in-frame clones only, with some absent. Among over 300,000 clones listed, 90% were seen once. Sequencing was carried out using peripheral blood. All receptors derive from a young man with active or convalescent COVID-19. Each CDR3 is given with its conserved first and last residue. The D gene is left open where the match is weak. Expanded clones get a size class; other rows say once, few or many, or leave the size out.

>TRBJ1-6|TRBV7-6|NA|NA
CASSLVPDSYSPLHF
TGTGCCAGCAGCTTAGTACCAGACTCTTATTCACCCCTCCACTTT
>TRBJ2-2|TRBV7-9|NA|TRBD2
CASSLASGGGGELFF
TGTGCCAGCAGCTTGGCTAGCGGGGGCGGCGGGGAGCTGTTTTTT
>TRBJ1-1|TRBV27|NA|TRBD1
CASRTEAGTGLPEAFF
TGTGCCAGTCGAACCGAAGCCGGGACAGGGCTTCCTGAAGCTTTCTTT
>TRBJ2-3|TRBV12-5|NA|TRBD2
CASGLGSTSGGFTDTQYF
TGTGCTAGTGGTTTGGGATCTACTAGCGGGGGTTTCACAGATACGCAGTATTTT
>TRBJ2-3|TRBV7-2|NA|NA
CASIPTGKGTDTQYF
TGTGCCAGCATTCCAACTGGTAAAGGCACAGATACGCAGTATTTT
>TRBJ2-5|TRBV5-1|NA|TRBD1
CASSLAGTGGETQYF
TGCGCCAGCAGCTTGGCCGGGACAGGGGGAGAGACCCAGTACTTC
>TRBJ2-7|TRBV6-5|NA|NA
CASSSSTGSYEQYF
TGTGCCAGCAGTTCGTCGACAGGCTCCTACGAGCAGTACTTC
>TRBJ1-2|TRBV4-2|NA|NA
CASSQESGTLYGYTF
TGTGCCAGCAGCCAAGAATCAGGAACCCTCTATGGCTACACCTTC
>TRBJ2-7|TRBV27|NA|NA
CASSLSVTGYYEQYF
TGTGCCAGCAGTTTATCCGTTACCGGGTACTACGAGCAGTACTTC
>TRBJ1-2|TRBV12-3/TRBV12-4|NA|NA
CASPGALGGYTF
TGTGCCAGCCCCGGCGCCCTCGGGGGCTACACCTTC
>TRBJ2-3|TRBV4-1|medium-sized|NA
CASSQERASVAADTQYF
TGCGCCAGCAGCCAAGAACGGGCTAGCGTAGCGGCAGATACGCAGTATTTT
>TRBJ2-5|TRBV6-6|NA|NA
CASSSAKEAQYF
TGTGCCAGCAGTTCTGCTAAGGAGGCCCAGTACTTC
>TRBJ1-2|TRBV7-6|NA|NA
CASSPRPGGNYGYTF
TGTGCCAGCAGCCCCCGTCCCGGGGGAAACTATGGCTACACCTTC
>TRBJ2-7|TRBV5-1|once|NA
CASSLGVAVANEQYF
TGCGCCAGCAGCTTAGGGGTAGCGGTAGCTAACGAGCAGTACTTC
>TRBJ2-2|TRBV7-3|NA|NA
CASSSDYRNTGELFF
TGTGCCAGCAGCTCTGACTATCGAAACACCGGGGAGCTGTTTTTT
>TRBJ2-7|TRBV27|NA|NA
CASSSGTFSYEQYF
TGTGCCAGCAGTTCCGGGACTTTCTCCTACGAGCAGTACTTC
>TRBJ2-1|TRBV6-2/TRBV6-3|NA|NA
CASSWDRDTGGENEQFF
TGTGCCAGCAGTTGGGACAGGGACACGGGAGGGGAAAATGAGCAGTTCTTC
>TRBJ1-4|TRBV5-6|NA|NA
CASSLARGNEKLFF
TGTGCCAGCAGCTTGGCCAGGGGTAATGAAAAACTGTTTTTT
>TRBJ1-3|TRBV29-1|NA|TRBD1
CSVWTGLSGNTIYF
TGCAGCGTTTGGACAGGACTCTCTGGAAACACCATATATTTT
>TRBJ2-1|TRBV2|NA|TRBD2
CASSVPVGRGPNEQFF
TGTGCCAGCAGTGTTCCAGTCGGGAGGGGACCCAATGAGCAGTTCTTC
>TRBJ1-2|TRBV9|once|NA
CASSVAIQAYGYTF
TGTGCCAGCAGCGTAGCTATCCAGGCGTATGGCTACACCTTC
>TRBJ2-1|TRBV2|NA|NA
CASSVIEDTSSYNEQFF
TGTGCCAGCAGTGTCATTGAAGACACGAGCTCCTACAATGAGCAGTTCTTC
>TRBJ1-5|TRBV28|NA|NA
CASSSQINQPQHF
TGTGCCAGCAGTTCACAAATCAACCAGCCCCAGCATTTT
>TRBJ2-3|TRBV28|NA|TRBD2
CASSGLAGGPDTQYF
TGTGCCAGCTCGGGACTAGCGGGGGGGCCGGATACGCAGTATTTT
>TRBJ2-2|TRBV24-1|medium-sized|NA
CATSDGRQDTGELFF
TGTGCCACCAGTGATGGGCGACAGGACACCGGGGAGCTGTTTTTT
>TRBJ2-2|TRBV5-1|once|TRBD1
CASSLETGDTGELFF
TGCGCCAGCAGCTTGGAGACAGGGGACACCGGGGAGCTGTTTTTT
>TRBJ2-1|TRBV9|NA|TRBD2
CASSVNGGTYNEQFF
TGTGCCAGCAGCGTAAACGGGGGGACCTACAATGAGCAGTTCTTC
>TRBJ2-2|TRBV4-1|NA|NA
CASSQDRRGQGAGELFF
TGCGCCAGCAGCCAAGATAGGAGGGGGCAGGGGGCCGGGGAGCTGTTTTTT
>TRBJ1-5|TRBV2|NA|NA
CASSEAVRNQPQHF
TGTGCCAGCAGTGAAGCGGTGCGGAATCAGCCCCAGCATTTT
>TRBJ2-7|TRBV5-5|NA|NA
CASSLPRTDSYEQYF
TGTGCCAGCAGCTTACCACGGACAGATTCCTACGAGCAGTACTTC
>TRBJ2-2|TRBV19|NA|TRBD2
CASTLLAGGPITGELFF
TGTGCCAGTACCCTGCTAGCGGGAGGGCCTATAACCGGGGAGCTGTTTTTT
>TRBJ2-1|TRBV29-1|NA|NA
CSVDSSSYNEQFF
TGCAGCGTCGACAGTAGCTCCTACAATGAGCAGTTCTTC
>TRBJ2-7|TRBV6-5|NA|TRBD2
CASKNGGGYEQYF
TGTGCCAGCAAAAACGGCGGGGGGTACGAGCAGTACTTC
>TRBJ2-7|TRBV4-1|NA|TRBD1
CASSLGGTGSYEQYF
TGCGCCAGCAGCCTAGGGGGGACAGGGTCCTACGAGCAGTACTTC
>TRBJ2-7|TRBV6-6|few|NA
CASSRGSASSGSYEQYF
TGTGCCAGCAGCCGAGGTTCCGCCTCCTCGGGCTCCTACGAGCAGTACTTC
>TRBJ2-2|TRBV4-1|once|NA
CASSQDRERGELFF
TGCGCCAGCAGCCAAGATCGCGAGCGCGGGGAGCTGTTTTTT
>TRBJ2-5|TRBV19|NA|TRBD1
CASSIVSRGLLATQYF
TGTGCCAGTAGTATAGTGTCCAGGGGGCTACTAGCGACCCAGTACTTC
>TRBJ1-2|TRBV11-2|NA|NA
CASSLREDYGYTF
TGTGCCAGCAGCTTAAGGGAGGACTATGGCTACACCTTC
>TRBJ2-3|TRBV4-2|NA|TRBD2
CASSQDLSGSWTDTQYF
TGTGCCAGCAGCCAAGATTTAAGCGGGAGTTGGACAGATACGCAGTATTTT
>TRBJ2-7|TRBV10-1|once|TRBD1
CASPTTGSYEQYF
TGCGCCAGCCCAACGACAGGGTCCTACGAGCAGTACTTC